This TCR beta chain came from a study of cytomegalovirus exposure and HLA in healthy donors. Overall study findings and caveats: Later analysis identified a missense DCLRE1C variant that was linked to TCR beta V- and J-gene trimming. The productive fraction for most TCR beta V segments was about 90% or about 30% in an earlier analysis.

60 Vbeta and 13 Jbeta primers were used in PCR. Clones were sequenced by immunoSEQ multiplex PCR, and TCRdb holds only the in-frame ones, with some missing. The table lists about 140,000 clones, about four fifths of them singletons. V lost 2 bases, J lost 7 bases, and 8 bases lay in between. CDR3 length: 12 amino acids. Germline V gives CDR1 MNHNY, CDR2 SVGAGI (reference sequence). This clone was counted only a few times. No antigen is known for it. This sequence was found in a man between 25 and 39 years old in good health. Specimen: PBMCs. The chain uses TRBV6-6 and TRBJ2-5, with D possibly TRBD1 on 5 matching bases. In nucleotides, the CDR3 is TGTGCCAGCAGTTACGGGGCAGGGACCCAGTACTTC. This gives the protein CASSYGAGTQYF.